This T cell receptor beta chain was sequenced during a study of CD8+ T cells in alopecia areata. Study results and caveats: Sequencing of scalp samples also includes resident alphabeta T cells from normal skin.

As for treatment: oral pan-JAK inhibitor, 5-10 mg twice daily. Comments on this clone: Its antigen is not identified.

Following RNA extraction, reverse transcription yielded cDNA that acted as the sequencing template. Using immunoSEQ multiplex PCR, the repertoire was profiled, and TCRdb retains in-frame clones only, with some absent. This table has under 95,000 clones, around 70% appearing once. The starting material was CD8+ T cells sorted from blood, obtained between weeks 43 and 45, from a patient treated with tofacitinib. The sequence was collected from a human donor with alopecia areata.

DNA for the CDR3: TGCGCCAGCAGCCAAGATCACAGGGTGGTGGCCGGGGAGCTGTTTTTT. As protein: CASSQDHRVVAGELFF. The chain combines TRBV4-3 with TRBJ2-2, with D maybe TRBD1 (6 bases). CDR3 length: 16 residues. V was trimmed by 0 bases and J by 6 bases, leaving 14 bases between them. Germline CDR1 is LGHNA and CDR2 is YSLEER.